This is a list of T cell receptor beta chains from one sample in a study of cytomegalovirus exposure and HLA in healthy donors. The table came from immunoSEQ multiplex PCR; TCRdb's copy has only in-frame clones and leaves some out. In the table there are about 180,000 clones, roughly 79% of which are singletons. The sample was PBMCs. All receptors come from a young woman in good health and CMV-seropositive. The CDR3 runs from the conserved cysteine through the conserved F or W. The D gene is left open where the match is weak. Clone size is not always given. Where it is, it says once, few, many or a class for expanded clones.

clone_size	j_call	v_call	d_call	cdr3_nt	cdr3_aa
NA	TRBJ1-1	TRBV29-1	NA	TGCAGCGCTGGGCCCCGGGGGGGGGCTGGGGAAGCTTTCTTT	CSAGPRGGAGEAFF
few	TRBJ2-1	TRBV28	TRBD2	TGTGCCAGCAGTTTGGGGGCGGGGGGATCCTACAATGAGCAGTTCTTC	CASSLGAGGSYNEQFF
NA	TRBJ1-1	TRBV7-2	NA	TGTGCCAGCAACTCCGCAGCACGGGGGAACACTGAAGCTTTCTTT	CASNSAARGNTEAFF
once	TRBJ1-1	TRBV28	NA	TGTGCCAGCAGTACAGGGAGAAGGACTGAAGCTTTCTTT	CASSTGRRTEAFF
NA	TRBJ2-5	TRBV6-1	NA	TGTGCCAGCAGCTGGACAGAAGGGCGCGAGACCCAGTACTTC	CASSWTEGRETQYF
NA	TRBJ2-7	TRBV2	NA	TGTGCCAGCAGGGGGAGTGGGGCCTACGAGCAGTACTTC	CASRGSGAYEQYF
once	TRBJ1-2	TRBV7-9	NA	TGTGCCAGCAGCCCCCGCAAAGGGGACTATGGCTACACCTTC	CASSPRKGDYGYTF
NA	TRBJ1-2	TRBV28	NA	TGTGCCAGCAGTTTTCAGTACAAGGGGAGGTATGGCTACACCTTC	CASSFQYKGRYGYTF
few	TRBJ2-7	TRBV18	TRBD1	TGTGCCAGCTCTCGACAGGGGGCGCGCGAGCAGTACTTC	CASSRQGAREQYF
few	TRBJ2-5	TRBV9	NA	TGTGCCAGCAGCGGCGACAACCAAGAGACCCAGTACTTC	CASSGDNQETQYF
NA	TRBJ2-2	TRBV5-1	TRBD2	TGCGCCAGCAGCCTGACTAGCGGGGTGTCTGCCGGGGAGCTGTTTTTT	CASSLTSGVSAGELFF
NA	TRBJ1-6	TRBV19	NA	TGTGCCAGTAGTTTTCGCCAGGGAAGTTTTGATTCACCCCTCCACTTT	CASSFRQGSFDSPLHF
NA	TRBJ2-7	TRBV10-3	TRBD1	TGTGCCATCAGTGAGTTAGACAGGGGACTGGGCTACGAGCAGTACTTC	CAISELDRGLGYEQYF
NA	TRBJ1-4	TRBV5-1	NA	TGCGCCAGCAGCTTGGAGCACGGGAAGGCTAATGAAAAACTGTTTTTT	CASSLEHGKANEKLFF
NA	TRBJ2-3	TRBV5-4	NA	TGTGCCAGCAGCTTGCACTATTCCGGAGATACGCAGTATTTT	CASSLHYSGDTQYF
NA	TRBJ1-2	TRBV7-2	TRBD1	TGTGCCAGCAGCATAGGGGGACAGGGAGCTAACTATGGCTACACCTTC	CASSIGGQGANYGYTF
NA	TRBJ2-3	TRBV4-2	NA	TGTGCCAGCAGCCAAGGTCTCTTCAGTAGCGCAGATACGCAGTATTTT	CASSQGLFSSADTQYF
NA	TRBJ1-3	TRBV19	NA	TGTGCCAGTAGTATGGCCGGGGCTGGAAACACCATATATTTT	CASSMAGAGNTIYF
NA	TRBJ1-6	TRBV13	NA	TGTGCCAGCAGCGCCTTAGATTCACCCCTCCACTTT	CASSALDSPLHF
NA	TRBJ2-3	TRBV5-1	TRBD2	TGCGCCAGCAGCTTGGGGCTAGCGGGGGATACGCAGTATTTT	CASSLGLAGDTQYF
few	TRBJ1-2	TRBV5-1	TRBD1	TGCGCCAGCAGCGAGAGGACAGGGCTTTATGGCTACACCTTC	CASSERTGLYGYTF
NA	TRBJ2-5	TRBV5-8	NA	TGTGCCAGCAGCTTGGCACTAACAAAAAGTCAAGAGACCCAGTACTTC	CASSLALTKSQETQYF
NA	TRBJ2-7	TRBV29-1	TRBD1	TGCAGCGTCCTACCCGACAGGGGGTACGAGCAGTACTTC	CSVLPDRGYEQYF
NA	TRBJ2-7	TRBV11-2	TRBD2	TGTGCCAGCAGCCGGGGACTAGCGGGAGCCTACGAGCAGTACTTC	CASSRGLAGAYEQYF
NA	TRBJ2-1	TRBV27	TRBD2	TGTGCCAGCAGGTTGAGCGGGGAGTACAATGAGCAGTTCTTC	CASRLSGEYNEQFF
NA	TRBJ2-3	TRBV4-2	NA	TGTGCCAGCAGCCAAGGGTCCAGCGCGGATACGCAGTATTTT	CASSQGSSADTQYF
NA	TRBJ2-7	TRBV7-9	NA	TGTGCCAGCAGCCCAGGGGGGCCTCACTACGAGCAGTACTTC	CASSPGGPHYEQYF